Listed below are T cell receptor beta chains from one sample, sequenced in a study of Tregs in tolerant kidney transplant recipients. The method was immunoSEQ multiplex PCR; TCRdb's version includes in-frame clones alone and lacks a portion of them. Among more than 60,000 clones, 98% were seen once, and the ten largest hold roughly 0.6%. The material was CD4+ T cells from blood, obtained before the transplant. These receptors originate from a human donor who received a combined kidney and bone marrow transplant. The CDR3 runs from the conserved cysteine through the conserved F or W. D genes are given only for firm matches. Expanded clones get a size class; other rows say once, few or many, or leave the size out.

j_gene | abundance | d_gene | v_gene | CDR3aa | CDR3nt
TRBJ2-1 | - | - | TRBV11-3 | CASSRENEQFF | TGTGCCAGCAGCCGAGAGAATGAGCAGTTCTTC
TRBJ2-5 | - | TRBD2 | TRBV7-2 | CASSLGRGLAEQETQYF | TGTGCCAGCAGCTTAGGTCGGGGACTAGCCGAACAAGAGACCCAGTACTTC
TRBJ1-1 | - | TRBD1 | TRBV19 | CASSIGRGTGTLNTEAFF | TGTGCCAGTAGTATAGGAAGGGGGACAGGGACTTTGAACACTGAAGCTTTCTTT
TRBJ1-1 | - | - | TRBV7-9 | CASTTGSLGGATEAFF | TGTGCCAGCACCACGGGGAGTTTAGGAGGGGCGACTGAAGCTTTCTTT
TRBJ1-4 | - | TRBD1 | TRBV28 | CASSPGQGPEKLFF | TGTGCCAGCAGCCCGGGACAGGGTCCTGAAAAACTGTTTTTT
TRBJ1-2 | - | - | TRBV19 | CASSPGLRRGYTF | TGTGCCAGTAGTCCCGGTCTCCGAAGAGGCTACACCTTC
TRBJ2-1 | - | - | TRBV5-1 | CASSWQSSSEEAFF | TGCGCCAGCAGCTGGCAGAGTTCATCTGAAGAGGCGTTCTTC
TRBJ2-2 | - | TRBD1 | TRBV19 | CASHRGLITGELFF | TGTGCCAGTCACAGGGGATTGATCACCGGGGAGCTGTTTTTT
TRBJ1-1 | - | TRBD1 | TRBV6-1 | CASSVGTGGHSTEAFF | TGTGCCAGCAGTGTGGGTACAGGGGGCCACAGCACTGAAGCTTTCTTT
TRBJ2-7 | - | TRBD2 | TRBV7-6 | CASSLKWAGAYEQYF | TGTGCCAGCAGCCTCAAGTGGGCGGGAGCCTACGAGCAGTACTTC
TRBJ1-1 | - | TRBD1 | TRBV11-2 | CASSLLTGDSAEAFF | TGTGCCAGCAGCTTACTTACAGGGGATAGCGCTGAAGCTTTCTTT
TRBJ2-7 | - | TRBD2 | TRBV11-2 | CASSLDLPGLAASYEQYF | TGTGCCAGCAGCTTAGACCTACCGGGACTAGCGGCCTCCTACGAGCAGTACTTC
TRBJ1-2 | - | - | TRBV27 | CASGPRGGGYGYTF | TGTGCCAGCGGGCCAAGGGGGGGCGGATATGGCTACACCTTC
TRBJ2-5 | - | - | TRBV7-3 | CASSLAGKQETQYF | TGTGCCAGCAGCTTAGCGGGAAAACAAGAGACCCAGTACTTC
TRBJ2-3 | once | TRBD2 | TRBV5-1 | CASSATSGRTDTQYF | TGCGCCAGCAGCGCCACTAGCGGACGCACAGATACGCAGTATTTT
TRBJ1-4 | - | - | TRBV10-3 | CAIGEATNEKLFF | TGTGCCATCGGGGAGGCAACTAATGAAAAACTGTTTTTT
TRBJ2-3 | - | TRBD1 | TRBV18 | CASSPRDRTTDTQYF | TGTGCCAGCTCACCTCGGGACAGAACCACAGATACGCAGTATTTT
TRBJ1-6 | - | - | TRBV5-5 | CASSSWTVYNSPLHF | TGTGCCAGCAGCTCGTGGACAGTGTATAATTCACCCCTCCACTTT
TRBJ1-3 | - | TRBD1 | TRBV5-4 | CASSSTGGSFNTIYF | TGTGCCAGCAGCTCGACAGGGGGAAGCTTTAACACCATATATTTT
TRBJ1-1 | once | - | TRBV18 | CASSRQTGQAEAFF | TGTGCCAGCTCACGACAAACAGGGCAGGCTGAAGCTTTCTTT
TRBJ1-2 | few | - | TRBV5-4 | CASSISGGYTF | TGTGCCAGCAGCATCAGTGGCGGCTACACCTTC
TRBJ2-1 | - | TRBD2 | TRBV7-3 | CASSFGGAGDNEQFF | TGTGCCAGCAGCTTCGGGGGTGCGGGAGATAATGAGCAGTTCTTC
TRBJ1-4 | once | TRBD1 | TRBV9 | CASSDGDRGLLFF | TGTGCCAGCAGCGATGGGGACAGGGGGCTTCTGTTTTTT
TRBJ1-6 | - | - | TRBV15 | CATRDRYNSPLHF | TGTGCCACCAGAGACAGGTATAATTCACCCCTCCACTTT
TRBJ1-2 | once | - | TRBV19 | CASSPGLWGYTF | TGTGCCAGTAGCCCGGGACTCTGGGGCTACACCTTC
TRBJ1-5 | once | TRBD1 | TRBV19 | CASSTGTGNSRRQPQHF | TGTGCCAGTAGTACCGGGACAGGGAATAGTCGGAGGCAGCCCCAGCATTTT
TRBJ1-1 | - | - | TRBV5-4 | CASGGVMNTEAFF | TGTGCCAGCGGCGGGGTGATGAACACTGAAGCTTTCTTT
TRBJ1-1 | - | - | TRBV27 | CASSPWAGRGTEAFF | TGTGCCAGCAGTCCGTGGGCAGGACGGGGCACTGAAGCTTTCTTT
TRBJ2-7 | - | - | TRBV4-2 | CASSQGRDSKQYF | TGTGCCAGCAGCCAAGGGCGGGATTCCAAGCAGTACTTC
TRBJ2-2 | - | - | TRBV27 | CASSWTDNTGELFF | TGTGCCAGCAGCTGGACAGATAACACCGGGGAGCTGTTTTTT
TRBJ1-1 | - | - | TRBV6-5 | CASSYSRLIMNTEAFF | TGTGCCAGCAGTTACTCGAGGCTGATCATGAACACTGAAGCTTTCTTT
TRBJ2-5 | - | - | TRBV14 | CASSQDKGPQGTQYF | TGTGCCAGCAGCCAAGATAAGGGGCCCCAAGGGACCCAGTACTTC
TRBJ2-3 | - | TRBD1 | TRBV25-1 | CASSEWGGQGGTDTQYF | TGTGCCAGCAGTGAATGGGGAGGACAGGGGGGTACAGATACGCAGTATTTT
TRBJ2-5 | - | - | TRBV4-1 | CASSQEGGETQYF | TGCGCCAGCAGCCAAGAGGGGGGAGAGACCCAGTACTTC
TRBJ2-5 | - | TRBD2 | TRBV27 | CASSRTSGRAGTQYF | TGTGCCAGCAGTCGAACTAGCGGGAGGGCGGGGACCCAGTACTTC
TRBJ1-6 | - | - | TRBV21-1 | CASSKVGAASSYNSPLHF | TGTGCCAGCAGCAAGGTAGGGGCAGCGAGCTCCTATAATTCACCCCTCCACTTT
TRBJ2-2 | - | TRBD1 | TRBV6-4 | CASSDRPWTGGSANTGELFF | TGTGCCAGCAGTGATAGGCCCTGGACAGGGGGCTCGGCGAACACCGGGGAGCTGTTTTTT
TRBJ1-1 | - | TRBD1 | TRBV19 | CASSKGQGSTEAFF | TGTGCCAGTAGTAAAGGACAGGGTAGCACTGAAGCTTTCTTT
TRBJ2-5 | once | TRBD1 | TRBV11-1 | CASSRDRGETQYF | TGTGCCAGCAGCCGGGACAGGGGGGAGACCCAGTACTTC
TRBJ1-2 | - | - | TRBV6-5 | CASSYSGSYGYTF | TGTGCCAGCAGTTACTCGGGCAGCTATGGCTACACCTTC
TRBJ1-1 | - | - | TRBV7-2 | CASSLEAPKYTEAFF | TGTGCCAGCAGCTTAGAAGCACCGAAGTACACTGAAGCTTTCTTT
TRBJ2-2 | - | - | TRBV7-3 | CASSLVVNTGELFF | TGTGCCAGCAGCTTAGTAGTGAACACCGGGGAGCTGTTTTTT
TRBJ1-3 | - | TRBD1 | TRBV19 | CASSPDRGSGNTIYF | TGTGCCAGTAGCCCCGACAGGGGATCTGGAAACACCATATATTTT
TRBJ2-5 | - | - | TRBV5-1 | CASSPLQGEATQYF | TGCGCCAGCAGCCCCCTGCAGGGCGAAGCGACCCAGTACTTC
TRBJ2-1 | - | - | TRBV19 | CASSMQGSYNEQFF | TGTGCCAGTAGTATGCAGGGCTCCTACAATGAGCAGTTCTTC
TRBJ2-2 | - | - | TRBV7-3 | CASGAAAGELFF | TGTGCCAGCGGGGCAGCCGCCGGGGAGCTGTTTTTT
TRBJ1-4 | - | TRBD1 | TRBV28 | CASSLYGTGLNEKLFF | TGTGCCAGCAGTTTATATGGGACAGGCCTAAATGAAAAACTGTTTTTT
TRBJ1-5 | once | - | TRBV6-1 | CATSWGQGGSQPQHF | TGTGCCACCTCGTGGGGTCAGGGTGGTAGTCAGCCCCAGCATTTT
TRBJ2-2 | - | - | TRBV2 | CASSSVQPTGELFF | TGTGCCAGCTCCTCCGTACAACCTACCGGGGAGCTGTTTTTT
TRBJ1-1 | - | TRBD1 | TRBV5-1 | CASRFLGQGNTEAFF | TGCGCCAGCAGATTCCTGGGACAGGGGAACACTGAAGCTTTCTTT
TRBJ2-3 | - | TRBD2 | TRBV7-6 | CASSLATSGSSTQYF | TGTGCCAGCAGCTTAGCGACTAGCGGGAGTAGCACGCAGTATTTT